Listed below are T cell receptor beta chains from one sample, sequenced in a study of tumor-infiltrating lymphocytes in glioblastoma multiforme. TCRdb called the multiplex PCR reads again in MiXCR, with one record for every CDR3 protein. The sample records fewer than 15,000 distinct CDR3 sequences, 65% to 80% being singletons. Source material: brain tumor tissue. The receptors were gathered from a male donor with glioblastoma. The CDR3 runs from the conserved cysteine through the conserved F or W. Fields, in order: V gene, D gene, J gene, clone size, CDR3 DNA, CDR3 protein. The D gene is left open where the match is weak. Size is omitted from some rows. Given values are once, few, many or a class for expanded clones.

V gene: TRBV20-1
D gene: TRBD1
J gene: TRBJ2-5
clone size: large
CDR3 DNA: TGCAGTGCTATTCGGACAGGGGCGTACCAAGAGACCCAGTACTTC
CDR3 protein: CSAIRTGAYQETQYF

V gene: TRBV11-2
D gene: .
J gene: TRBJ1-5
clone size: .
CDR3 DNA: TGTGCCAGCAGCTTACTAGTGGGGGAAGATACACAGCATTTT
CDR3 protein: CASSLLVGEDTQHF

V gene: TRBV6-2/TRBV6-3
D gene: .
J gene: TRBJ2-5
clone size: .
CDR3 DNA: TGTGCCAGTAGTGGTCATAGCGTACAAGAGACCCAGTACTTC
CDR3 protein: CASSGHSVQETQYF

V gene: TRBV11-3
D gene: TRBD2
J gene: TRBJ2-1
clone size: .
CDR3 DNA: TGTGCCAGCTCACCGGGGACTAGCGGGATGAATGAGCAGTTCTTC
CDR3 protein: CASSPGTSGMNEQFF

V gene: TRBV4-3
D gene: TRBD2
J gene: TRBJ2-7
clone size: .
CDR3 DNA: TGCGCCAGCAGCCTCGGGACTAGCGGGAACTACGAGCAGTACTTC
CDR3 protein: CASSLGTSGNYEQYF

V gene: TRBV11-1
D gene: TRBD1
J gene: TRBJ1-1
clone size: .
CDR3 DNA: TGTGCCAGCAGCCCAGGGACAGCCACTGAAGCTTTCTTT
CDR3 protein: CASSPGTATEAFF

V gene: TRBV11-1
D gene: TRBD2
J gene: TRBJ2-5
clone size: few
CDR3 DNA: TGTGCCAGCAGCTCCGGGACTAGTGGAGCGGAGACCCAGTACTTC
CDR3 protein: CASSSGTSGAETQYF

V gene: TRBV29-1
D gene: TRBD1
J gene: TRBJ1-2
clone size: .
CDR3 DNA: TGCAGCGTGGTCGGGACAGGGGGGGGCAATGGCTACACCTTC
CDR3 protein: CSVVGTGGGNGYTF

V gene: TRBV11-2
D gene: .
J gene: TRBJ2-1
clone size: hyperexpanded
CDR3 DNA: TGTGCCAGCAGCTTAGATAGGGGGAATGAGCAGTTCTTC
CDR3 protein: CASSLDRGNEQFF

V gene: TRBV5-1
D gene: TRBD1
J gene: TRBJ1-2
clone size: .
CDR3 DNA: TGCGCCAGCAGGGACAGGGAGAATCATGGCTACACCTTC
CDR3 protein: CASRDRENHGYTF

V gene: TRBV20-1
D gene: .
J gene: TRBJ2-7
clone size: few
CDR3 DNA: TGCAGTGGCGGGTCCAACTACGAGCAGTACTTC
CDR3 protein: CSGGSNYEQYF

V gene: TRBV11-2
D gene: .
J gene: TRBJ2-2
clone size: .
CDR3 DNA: TGTGCCAGCAGCTTAAATAGCTGGGGTGGAACCGGGAAGCTGTCTTTT
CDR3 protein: CASSLNSWGGTGKLSF

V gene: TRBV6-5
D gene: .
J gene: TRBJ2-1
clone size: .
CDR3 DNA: TGTGCCAGCAGTTACGGGCCGGGCTTCTATGAGCAATTCTTC
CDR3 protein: CASSYGPGFYEQFF

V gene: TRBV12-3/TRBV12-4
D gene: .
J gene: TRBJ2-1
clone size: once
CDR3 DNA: TGTGCCAGCAGTCCCTCCATCGGGGGATACAATGAGCAGTTCTTC
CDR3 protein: CASSPSIGGYNEQFF

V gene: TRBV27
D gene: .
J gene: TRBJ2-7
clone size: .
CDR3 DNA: TGTGCCAGCAGTTTATTTCCAGCCTCCTACGAGCAGTACTTC
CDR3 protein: CASSLFPASYEQYF

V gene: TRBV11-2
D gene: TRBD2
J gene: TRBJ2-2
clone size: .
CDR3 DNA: TGTGCCAGCACCCCCTCACTCTACCAAGGGCTAGCGGTAAACACCGGGGAGCTGTTTTTT
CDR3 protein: CASTPSLYQGLAVNTGELFF

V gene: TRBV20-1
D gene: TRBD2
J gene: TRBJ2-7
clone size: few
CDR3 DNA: TGCAGTGCTAAGGGTACTAGCGGGGACCGCGAGCAGTACTTC
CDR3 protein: CSAKGTSGDREQYF

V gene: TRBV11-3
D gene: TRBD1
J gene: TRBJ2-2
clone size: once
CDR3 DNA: TGTGCCGGCAGCTTAAGGCCAGGGGGAAGGAACACCGGGGAGCTGTTTTTT
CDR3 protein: CAGSLRPGGRNTGELFF

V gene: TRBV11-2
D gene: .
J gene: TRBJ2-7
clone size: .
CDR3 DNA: TGTGCCAGCAGCCCAAGAGGGTACTACGAGCAGTACTTC
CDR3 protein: CASSPRGYYEQYF

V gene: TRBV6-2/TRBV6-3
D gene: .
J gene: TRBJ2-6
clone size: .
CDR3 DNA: TGTGCCAGCAATCCACGGGCCGCCTCTGGAGCCAACGTCCTGACTTTC
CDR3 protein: CASNPRAASGANVLTF

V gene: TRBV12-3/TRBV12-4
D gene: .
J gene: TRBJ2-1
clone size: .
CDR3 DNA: TGTGCCAGCAGTTTCAACAACAATGAGCAGTTCTTC
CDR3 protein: CASSFNNNEQFF

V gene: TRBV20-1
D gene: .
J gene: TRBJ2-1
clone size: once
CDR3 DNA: TGCAGTTTGGGAGGCAATTCAAATGAGCAGTTCTTC
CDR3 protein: CSLGGNSNEQFF

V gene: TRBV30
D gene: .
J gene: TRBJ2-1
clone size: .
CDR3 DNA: TGTGCCTGGAGTGTACGTGGATTGGCGCAGTTCTTC
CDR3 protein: CAWSVRGLAQFF